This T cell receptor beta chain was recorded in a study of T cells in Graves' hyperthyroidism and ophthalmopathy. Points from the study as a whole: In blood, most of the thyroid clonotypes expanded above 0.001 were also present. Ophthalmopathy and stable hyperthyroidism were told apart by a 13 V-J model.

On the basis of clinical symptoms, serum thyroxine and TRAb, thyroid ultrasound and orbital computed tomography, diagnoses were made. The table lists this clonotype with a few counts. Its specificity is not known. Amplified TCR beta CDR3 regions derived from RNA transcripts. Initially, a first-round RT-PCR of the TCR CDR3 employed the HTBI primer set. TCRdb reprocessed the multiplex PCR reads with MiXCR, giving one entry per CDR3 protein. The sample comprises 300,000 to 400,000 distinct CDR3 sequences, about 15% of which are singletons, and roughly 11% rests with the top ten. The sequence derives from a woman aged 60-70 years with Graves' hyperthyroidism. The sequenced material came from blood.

The CDR3 protein is CATQTSREQYF. The CDR3 DNA reads TGTGCCACTCAGACTAGCCGCGAGCAGTACTTC. V and J are TRBV10-3 and TRBJ2-7, with 7 bases fitting TRBD2. Trimming at V came to 10 bases and at J to 6 bases, leaving 6 bases not matched to a gene. Germline values: CDR1 ENHRY, CDR2 SYGVKD. The CDR3 runs to 11 residues.